The entry below describes one T cell receptor (beta chain). In the source study's methods: Reference gene primers were amplified, and this amplification served to estimate nucleated cell counts. Sequencing was performed with immunoSEQ multiplex PCR; in TCRdb, only in-frame clones are kept and a portion is missing. For V, J and clone size, that table is used; D and trimming come from the DNA. The repertoire holds over 90,000 clones, roughly 87% seen once, with just over 3% in the top ten. This record comes from a study of blood T cell repertoires in COVID-19. Study overall: COVID-19 samples collected from the United States, Italy and Spain covered acute and convalescent phases. T cells, B-cell-depleted T cells, or PBMCs provided the cDNA or gDNA that served as material.

This clonotype was sampled from a man aged 50-60 years in a cohort sampled during active COVID-19. Sample: peripheral blood.

In nucleotides, the CDR3 is TGTGCCAGCAGCTTAGGGACAGGGGGAAGTGATACGCAGTATTTT. Translated: CASSLGTGGSDTQYF. The chain links TRBV11-3 to TRBJ2-3; 10 positions agree with TRBD1. CDR3 length: 15 amino acids. Germline V gene sequence: CDR1 SGHNT, CDR2 YENEEA. Unmatched junction bases numbered 4, after V lost 1 base and J lost 6 bases.